A single T cell receptor beta chain is shown here with its context. The antigen is not known. Unmatched junction bases numbered 3, after V lost 5 bases and J lost 1 base. Germline V gene sequence: CDR1 SEHNR, CDR2 FQNEAQ (reference sequence). The CDR3 is 15 residues long. Time point defined: week 35, safety follow-up. Every single dose of the vaccine, 300 ug of mutant IDH1 20-mer peptide, came with topical imiquimod. The patients received vaccinations eight times, in weeks 1, 3, 5, 7, 11, 15, 19 and 23. TCRdb keeps only in-frame clones here, not all; method: immunoSEQ multiplex PCR. In the table there are about 54,000 clones, around 84% of which are singletons. This specimen belongs to a study of a mutant IDH1 vaccine in newly diagnosed glioma. The wider study: Initiation of the vaccine course occurred 4-6 weeks after radiotherapy alone, or alongside temozolomide cycles.

The source of this sequence is a woman between 18 and 29 years old with glioma. Sequenced here: PBMCs, sampled from a glioma patient whose treatment included an IDH1 peptide vaccine. The gene calls are TRBV7-9 and TRBJ1-5; 9 nucleotides agree with TRBD1. This CDR3 is CASSETGGSNQPQHF. The CDR3 nucleotides read TGTGCCAGCAGCGAGACAGGGGGGAGCAATCAGCCCCAGCATTTT. Variable domain in full (rest from reference TRBV7-9 and TRBJ1-5): DTGVSQNPRHKITKRGQNVTFRCDPISEHNRLYWYRQTLGQGPEFLTYFQNEAQLEKSRLLSDRFSAERPKGSFSTLEIQRTEQGDSAMYLCASSETGGSNQPQHFGDGTRLSIL.